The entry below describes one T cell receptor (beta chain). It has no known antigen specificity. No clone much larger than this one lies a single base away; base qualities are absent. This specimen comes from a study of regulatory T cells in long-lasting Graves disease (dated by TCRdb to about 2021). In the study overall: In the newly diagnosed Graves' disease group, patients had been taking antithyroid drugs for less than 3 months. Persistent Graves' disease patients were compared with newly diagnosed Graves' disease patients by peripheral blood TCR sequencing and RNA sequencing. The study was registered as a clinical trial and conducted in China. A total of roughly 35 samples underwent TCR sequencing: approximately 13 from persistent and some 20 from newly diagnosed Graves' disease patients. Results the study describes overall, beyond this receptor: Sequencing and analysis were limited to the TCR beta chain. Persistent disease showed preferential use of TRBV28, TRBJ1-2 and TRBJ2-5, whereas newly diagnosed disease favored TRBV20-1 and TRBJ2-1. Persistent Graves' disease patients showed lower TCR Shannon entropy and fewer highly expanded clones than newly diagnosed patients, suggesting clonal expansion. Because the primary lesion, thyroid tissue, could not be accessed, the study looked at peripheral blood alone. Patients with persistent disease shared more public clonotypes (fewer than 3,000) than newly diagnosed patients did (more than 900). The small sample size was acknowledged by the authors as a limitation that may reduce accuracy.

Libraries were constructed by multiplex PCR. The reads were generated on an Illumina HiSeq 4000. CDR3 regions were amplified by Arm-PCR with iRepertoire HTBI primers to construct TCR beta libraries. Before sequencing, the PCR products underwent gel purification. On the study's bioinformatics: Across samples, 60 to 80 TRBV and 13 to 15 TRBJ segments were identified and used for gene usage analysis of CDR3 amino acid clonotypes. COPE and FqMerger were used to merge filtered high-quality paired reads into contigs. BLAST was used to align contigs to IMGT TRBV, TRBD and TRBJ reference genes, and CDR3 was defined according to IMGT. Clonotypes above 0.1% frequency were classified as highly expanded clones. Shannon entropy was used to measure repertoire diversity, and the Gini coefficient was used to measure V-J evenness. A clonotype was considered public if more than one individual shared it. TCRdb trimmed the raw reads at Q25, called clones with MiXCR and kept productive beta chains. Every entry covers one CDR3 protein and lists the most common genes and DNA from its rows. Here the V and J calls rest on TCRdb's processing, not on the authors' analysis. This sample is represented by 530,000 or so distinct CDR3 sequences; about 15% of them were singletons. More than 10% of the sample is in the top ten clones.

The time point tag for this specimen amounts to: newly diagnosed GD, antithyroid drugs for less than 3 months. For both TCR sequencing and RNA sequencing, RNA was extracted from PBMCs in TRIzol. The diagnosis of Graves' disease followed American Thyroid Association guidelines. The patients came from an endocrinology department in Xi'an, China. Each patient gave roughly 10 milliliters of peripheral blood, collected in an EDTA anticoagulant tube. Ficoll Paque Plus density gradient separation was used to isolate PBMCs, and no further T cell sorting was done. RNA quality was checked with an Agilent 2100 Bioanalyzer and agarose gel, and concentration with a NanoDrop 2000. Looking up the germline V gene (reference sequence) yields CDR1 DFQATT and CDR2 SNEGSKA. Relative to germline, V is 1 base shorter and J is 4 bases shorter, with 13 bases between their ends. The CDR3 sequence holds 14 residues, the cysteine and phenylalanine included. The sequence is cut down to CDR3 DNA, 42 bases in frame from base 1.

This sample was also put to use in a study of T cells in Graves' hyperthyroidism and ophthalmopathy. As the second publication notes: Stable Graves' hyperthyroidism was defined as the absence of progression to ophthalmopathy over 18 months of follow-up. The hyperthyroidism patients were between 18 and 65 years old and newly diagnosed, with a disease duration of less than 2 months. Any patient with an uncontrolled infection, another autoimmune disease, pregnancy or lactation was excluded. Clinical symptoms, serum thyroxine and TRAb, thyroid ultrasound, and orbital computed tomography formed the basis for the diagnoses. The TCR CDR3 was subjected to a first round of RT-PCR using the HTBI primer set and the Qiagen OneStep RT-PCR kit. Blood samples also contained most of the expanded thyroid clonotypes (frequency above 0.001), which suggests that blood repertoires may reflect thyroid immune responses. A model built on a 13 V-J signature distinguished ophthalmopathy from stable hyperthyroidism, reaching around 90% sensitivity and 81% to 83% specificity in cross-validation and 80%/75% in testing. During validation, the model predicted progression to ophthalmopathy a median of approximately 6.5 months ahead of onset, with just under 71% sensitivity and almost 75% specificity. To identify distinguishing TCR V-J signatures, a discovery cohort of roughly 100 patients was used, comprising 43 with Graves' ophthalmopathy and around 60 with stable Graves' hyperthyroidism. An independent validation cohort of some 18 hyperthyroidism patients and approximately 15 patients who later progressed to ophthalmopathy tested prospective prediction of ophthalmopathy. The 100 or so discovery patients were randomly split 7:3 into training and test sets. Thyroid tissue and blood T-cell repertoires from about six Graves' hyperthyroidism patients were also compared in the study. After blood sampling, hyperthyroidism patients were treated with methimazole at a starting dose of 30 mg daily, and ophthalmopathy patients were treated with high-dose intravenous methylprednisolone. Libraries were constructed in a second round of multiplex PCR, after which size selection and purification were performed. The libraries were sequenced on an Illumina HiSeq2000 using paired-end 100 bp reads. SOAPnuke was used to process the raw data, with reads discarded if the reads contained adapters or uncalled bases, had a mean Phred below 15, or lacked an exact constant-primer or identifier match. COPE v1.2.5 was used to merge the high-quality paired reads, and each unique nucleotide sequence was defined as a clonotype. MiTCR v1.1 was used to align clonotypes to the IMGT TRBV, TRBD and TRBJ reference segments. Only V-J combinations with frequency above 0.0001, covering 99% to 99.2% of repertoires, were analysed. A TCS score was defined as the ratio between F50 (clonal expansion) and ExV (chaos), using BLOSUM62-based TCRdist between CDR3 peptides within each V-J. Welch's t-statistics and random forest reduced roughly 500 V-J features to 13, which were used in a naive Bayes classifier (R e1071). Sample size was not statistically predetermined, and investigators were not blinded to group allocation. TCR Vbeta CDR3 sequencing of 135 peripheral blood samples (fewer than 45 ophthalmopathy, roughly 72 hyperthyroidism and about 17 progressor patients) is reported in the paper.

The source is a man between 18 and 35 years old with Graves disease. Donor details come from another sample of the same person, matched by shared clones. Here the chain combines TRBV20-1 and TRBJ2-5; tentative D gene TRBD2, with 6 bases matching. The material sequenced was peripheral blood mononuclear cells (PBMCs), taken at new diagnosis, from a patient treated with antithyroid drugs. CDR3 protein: CSARAGVALETQYF. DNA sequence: TGCAGTGCTAGAGCGGGAGTCGCTCTAGAGACCCAGTACTTC.